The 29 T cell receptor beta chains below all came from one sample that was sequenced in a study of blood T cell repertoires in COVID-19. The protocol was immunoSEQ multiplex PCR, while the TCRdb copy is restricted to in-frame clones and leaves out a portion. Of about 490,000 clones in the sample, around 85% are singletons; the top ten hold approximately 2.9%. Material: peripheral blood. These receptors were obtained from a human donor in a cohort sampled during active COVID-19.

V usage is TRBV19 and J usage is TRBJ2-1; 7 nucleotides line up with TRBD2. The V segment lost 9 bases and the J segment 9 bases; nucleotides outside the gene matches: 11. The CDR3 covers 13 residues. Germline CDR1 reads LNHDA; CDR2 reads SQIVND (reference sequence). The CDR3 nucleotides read TGTGCCAGCTCTAGCGGACCCGGCGTTGAGCAGTTCTTC. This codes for CASSSGPGVEQFF.

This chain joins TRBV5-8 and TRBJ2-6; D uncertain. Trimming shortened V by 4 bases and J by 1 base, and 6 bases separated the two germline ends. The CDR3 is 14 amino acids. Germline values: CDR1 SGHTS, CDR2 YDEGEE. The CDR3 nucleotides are TGTGCCAGCAGCATTAGATCTGGGGCCAACGTCCTGACTTTC. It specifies CASSIRSGANVLTF.

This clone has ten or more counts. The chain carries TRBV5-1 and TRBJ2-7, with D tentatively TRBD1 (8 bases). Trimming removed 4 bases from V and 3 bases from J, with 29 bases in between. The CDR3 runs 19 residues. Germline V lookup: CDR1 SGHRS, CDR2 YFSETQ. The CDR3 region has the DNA TGCGCCAGCAGCAAAATTAGACAGGGGACAAGCGGGGAACTCTACGAGCAGTACTTC. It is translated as CASSKIRQGTSGELYEQYF.

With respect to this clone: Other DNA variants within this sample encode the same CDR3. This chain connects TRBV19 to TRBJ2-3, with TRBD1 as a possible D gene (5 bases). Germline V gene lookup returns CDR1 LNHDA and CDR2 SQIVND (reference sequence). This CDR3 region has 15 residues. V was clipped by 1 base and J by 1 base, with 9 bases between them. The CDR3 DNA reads TGTGCCAGTAGTATAGGGCCCAGGGGCACAGATACGCAGTATTTT. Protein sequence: CASSIGPRGTDTQYF.

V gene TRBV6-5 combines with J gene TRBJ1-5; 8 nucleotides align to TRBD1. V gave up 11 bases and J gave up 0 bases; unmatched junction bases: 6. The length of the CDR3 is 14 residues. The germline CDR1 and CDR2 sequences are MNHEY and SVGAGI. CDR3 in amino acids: CAGGQGLSNQPQHF. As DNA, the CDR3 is TGTGCCGGTGGACAGGGTCTTAGCAATCAGCCCCAGCATTTT.

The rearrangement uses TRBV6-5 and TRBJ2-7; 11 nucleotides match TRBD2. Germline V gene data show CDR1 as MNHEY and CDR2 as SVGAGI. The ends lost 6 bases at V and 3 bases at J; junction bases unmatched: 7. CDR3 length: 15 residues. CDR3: CASRSHSGRGYEQYF. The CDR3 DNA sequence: TGTGCCAGCAGAAGTCATAGCGGGAGGGGCTACGAGCAGTACTTC.

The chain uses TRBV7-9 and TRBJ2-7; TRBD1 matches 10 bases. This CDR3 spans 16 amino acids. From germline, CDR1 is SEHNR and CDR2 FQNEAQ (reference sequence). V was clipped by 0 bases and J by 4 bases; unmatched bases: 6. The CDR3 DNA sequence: TGTGCCAGCAGCTTAGCAGGGGACAGGGGAGTTTACGAGCAGTACTTC. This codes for CASSLAGDRGVYEQYF.

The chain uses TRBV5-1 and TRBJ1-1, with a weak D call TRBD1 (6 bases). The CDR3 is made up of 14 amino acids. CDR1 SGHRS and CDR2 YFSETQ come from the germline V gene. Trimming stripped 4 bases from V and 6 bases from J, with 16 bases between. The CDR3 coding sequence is TGCGCCAGCAGCGACCCGGGGGGCGTCCCTGAAGCTTTCTTT. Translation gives CASSDPGGVPEAFF.

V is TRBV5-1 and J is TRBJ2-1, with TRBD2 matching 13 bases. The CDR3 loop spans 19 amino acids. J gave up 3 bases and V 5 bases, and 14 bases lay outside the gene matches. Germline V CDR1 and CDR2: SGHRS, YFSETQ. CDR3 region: CASRSHGLAGAQNYNEQFF. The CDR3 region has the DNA TGCGCCAGCAGATCTCATGGACTAGCGGGAGCCCAAAACTACAATGAGCAGTTCTTC.

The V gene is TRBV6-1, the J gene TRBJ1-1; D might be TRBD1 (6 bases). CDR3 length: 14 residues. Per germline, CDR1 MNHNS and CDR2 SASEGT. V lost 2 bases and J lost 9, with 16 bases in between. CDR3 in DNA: TGTGCCAGCAGTGAAAAGTTTCCAGGGGCCAAAGCTTTCTTT. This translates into CASSEKFPGAKAFF.

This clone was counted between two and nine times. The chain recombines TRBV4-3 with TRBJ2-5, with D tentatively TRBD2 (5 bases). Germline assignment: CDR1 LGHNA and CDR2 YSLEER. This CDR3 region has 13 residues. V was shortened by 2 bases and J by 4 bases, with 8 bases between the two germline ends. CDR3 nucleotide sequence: TGCGCCAGCAGCCAACTCGCGGGAGAGACCCAGTACTTC. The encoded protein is CASSQLAGETQYF.

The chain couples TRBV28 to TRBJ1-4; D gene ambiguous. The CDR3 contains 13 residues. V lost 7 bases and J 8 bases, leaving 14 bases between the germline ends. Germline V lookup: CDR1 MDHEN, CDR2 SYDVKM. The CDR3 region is CASNSPGEEKLFF. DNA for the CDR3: TGTGCCAGCAATTCCCCTGGGGAGGAAAAACTGTTTTTT. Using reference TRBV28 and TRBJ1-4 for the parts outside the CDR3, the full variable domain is DVKVTQSSRYLVKRTGEKVFLECVQDMDHENMFWYRQDPGLGLRLIYFSYDVKMKEKGDIPEGYSVSREKKERFSLILESASTNQTSMYLCASNSPGEEKLFFGSGTQLSVL.

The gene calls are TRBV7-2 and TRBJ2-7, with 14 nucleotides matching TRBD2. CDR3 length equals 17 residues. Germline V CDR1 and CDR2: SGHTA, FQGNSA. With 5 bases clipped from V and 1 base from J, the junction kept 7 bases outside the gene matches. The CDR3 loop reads CASSRGTSGSNSYEQYF. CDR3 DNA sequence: TGTGCCAGCAGCAGGGGGACTAGCGGGAGTAATTCCTACGAGCAGTACTTC.

Written as DNA, the CDR3 is TGTGCCAGCACCGGGCAGGGGAATCAGCCCCAGCATTTT. Translation: CASTGQGNQPQHF. V usage is TRBV12-3 or TRBV12-4 and J usage is TRBJ1-5, with D tentatively TRBD1 (6 bases). Deletions cut 7 bases from V and 4 bases from J, with 11 bases between. The CDR3 spans 13 residues.

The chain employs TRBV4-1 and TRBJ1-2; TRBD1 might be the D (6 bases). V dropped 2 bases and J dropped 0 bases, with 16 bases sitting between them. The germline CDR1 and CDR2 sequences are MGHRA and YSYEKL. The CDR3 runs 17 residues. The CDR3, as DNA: TGCGCCAGCAGCCAAAGGTGGGGGGGCGCAACTAACTATGGCTACACCTTC. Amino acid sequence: CASSQRWGGATNYGYTF.

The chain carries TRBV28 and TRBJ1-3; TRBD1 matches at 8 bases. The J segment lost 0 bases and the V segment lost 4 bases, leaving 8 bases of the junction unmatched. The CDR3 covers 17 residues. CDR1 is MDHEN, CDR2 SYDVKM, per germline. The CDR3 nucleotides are TGTGCCAGCAGTTCAATGACAGGGGTCTACTCTGGAAACACCATATATTTT. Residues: CASSSMTGVYSGNTIYF.

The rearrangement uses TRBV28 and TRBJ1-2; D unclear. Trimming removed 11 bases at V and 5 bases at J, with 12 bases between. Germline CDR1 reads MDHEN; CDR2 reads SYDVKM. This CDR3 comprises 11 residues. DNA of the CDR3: TGTGCCGCCAGCGCCGAATATGGCTACACCTTC. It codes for CAASAEYGYTF.

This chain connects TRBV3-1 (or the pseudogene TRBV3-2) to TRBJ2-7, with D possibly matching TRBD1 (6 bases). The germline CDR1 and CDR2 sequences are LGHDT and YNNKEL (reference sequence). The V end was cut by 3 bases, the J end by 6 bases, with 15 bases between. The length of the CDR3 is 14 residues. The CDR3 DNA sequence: TGTGCCAGCAGCCAGCAGGGGTCGGTAGGCGAGCAGTACTTC. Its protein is CASSQQGSVGEQYF.

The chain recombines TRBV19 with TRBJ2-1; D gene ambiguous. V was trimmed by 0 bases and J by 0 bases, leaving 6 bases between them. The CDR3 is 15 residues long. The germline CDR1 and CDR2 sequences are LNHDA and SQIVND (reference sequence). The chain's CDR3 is CASSIEAASYNEQFF. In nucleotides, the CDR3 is TGTGCCAGTAGTATAGAGGCTGCCTCCTACAATGAGCAGTTCTTC.

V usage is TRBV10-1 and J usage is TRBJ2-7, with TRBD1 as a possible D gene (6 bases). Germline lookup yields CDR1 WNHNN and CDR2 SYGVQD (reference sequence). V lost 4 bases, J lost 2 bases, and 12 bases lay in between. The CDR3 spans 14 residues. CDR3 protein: CASSVGGAAYEQYF. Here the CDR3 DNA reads TGCGCCAGCAGTGTAGGGGGAGCCGCCTACGAGCAGTACTTC.

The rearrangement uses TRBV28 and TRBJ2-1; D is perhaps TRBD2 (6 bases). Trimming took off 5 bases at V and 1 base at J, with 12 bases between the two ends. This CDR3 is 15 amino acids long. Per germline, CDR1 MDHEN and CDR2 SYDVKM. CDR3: CASSLLGTSYNEQFF. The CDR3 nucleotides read TGTGCCAGCAGTCTCCTCGGGACTTCCTACAATGAGCAGTTCTTC. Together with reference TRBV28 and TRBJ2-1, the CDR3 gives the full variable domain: DVKVTQSSRYLVKRTGEKVFLECVQDMDHENMFWYRQDPGLGLRLIYFSYDVKMKEKGDIPEGYSVSREKKERFSLILESASTNQTSMYLCASSLLGTSYNEQFFGPGTRLTVL.

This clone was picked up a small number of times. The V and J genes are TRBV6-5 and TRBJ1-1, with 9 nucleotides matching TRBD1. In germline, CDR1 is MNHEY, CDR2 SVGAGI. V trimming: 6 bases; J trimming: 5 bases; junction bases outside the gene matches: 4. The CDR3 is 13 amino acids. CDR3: CASRRTGETEAFF. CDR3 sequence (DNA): TGTGCCAGCAGGAGGACAGGGGAGACTGAAGCTTTCTTT.

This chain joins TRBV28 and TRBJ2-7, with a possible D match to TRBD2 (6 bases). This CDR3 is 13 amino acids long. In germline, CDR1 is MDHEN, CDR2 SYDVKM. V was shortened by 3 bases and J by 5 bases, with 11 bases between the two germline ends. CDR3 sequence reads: CASSLQGRHEQYF. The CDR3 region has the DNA TGTGCCAGCAGTTTGCAAGGGAGGCACGAGCAGTACTTC. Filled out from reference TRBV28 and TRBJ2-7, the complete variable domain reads DVKVTQSSRYLVKRTGEKVFLECVQDMDHENMFWYRQDPGLGLRLIYFSYDVKMKEKGDIPEGYSVSREKKERFSLILESASTNQTSMYLCASSLQGRHEQYFGPGTRLTVT.

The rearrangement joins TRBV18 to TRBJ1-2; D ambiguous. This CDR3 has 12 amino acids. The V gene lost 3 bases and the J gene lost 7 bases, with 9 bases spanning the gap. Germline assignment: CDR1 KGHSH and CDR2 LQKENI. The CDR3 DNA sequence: TGTGCCAGCTCACCGGTAGAGGCTGGCTACACCTTC. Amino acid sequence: CASSPVEAGYTF.

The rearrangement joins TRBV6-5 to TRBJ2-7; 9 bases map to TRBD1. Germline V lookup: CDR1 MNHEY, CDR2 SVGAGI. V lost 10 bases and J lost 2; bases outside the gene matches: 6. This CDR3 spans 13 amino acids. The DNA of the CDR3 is TGTGCCACAGAGGACAGGGGTGCCTACGAGCAGTACTTC. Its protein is CATEDRGAYEQYF.

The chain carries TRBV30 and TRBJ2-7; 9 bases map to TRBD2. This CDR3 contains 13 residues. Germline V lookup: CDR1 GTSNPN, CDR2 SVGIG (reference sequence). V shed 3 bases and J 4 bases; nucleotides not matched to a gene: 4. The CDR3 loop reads CAWSQTSGYEQYF. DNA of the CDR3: TGTGCCTGGAGCCAGACTAGCGGATACGAGCAGTACTTC.

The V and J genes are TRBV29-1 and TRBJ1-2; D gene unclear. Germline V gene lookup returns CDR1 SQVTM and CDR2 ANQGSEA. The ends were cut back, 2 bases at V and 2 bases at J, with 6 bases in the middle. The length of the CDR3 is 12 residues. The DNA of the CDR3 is TGCAGCGTTGAACATACAAACTATGGCTACACCTTC. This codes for CSVEHTNYGYTF.

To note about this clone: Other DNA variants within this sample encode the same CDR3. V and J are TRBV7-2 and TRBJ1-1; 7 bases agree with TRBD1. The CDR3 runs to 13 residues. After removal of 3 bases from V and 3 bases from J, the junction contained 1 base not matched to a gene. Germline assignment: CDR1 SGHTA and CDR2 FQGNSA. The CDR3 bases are TGTGCCAGCAGCTTCACAGGGGACACTGAAGCTTTCTTT. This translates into CASSFTGDTEAFF.

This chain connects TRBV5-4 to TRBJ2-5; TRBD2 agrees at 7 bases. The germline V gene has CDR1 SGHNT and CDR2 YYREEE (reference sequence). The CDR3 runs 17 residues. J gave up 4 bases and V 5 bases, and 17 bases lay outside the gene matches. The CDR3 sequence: CASRPTGGKEGGETQYF. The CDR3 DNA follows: TGTGCCAGCAGGCCGACGGGGGGAAAGGAAGGCGGAGAGACCCAGTACTTC.